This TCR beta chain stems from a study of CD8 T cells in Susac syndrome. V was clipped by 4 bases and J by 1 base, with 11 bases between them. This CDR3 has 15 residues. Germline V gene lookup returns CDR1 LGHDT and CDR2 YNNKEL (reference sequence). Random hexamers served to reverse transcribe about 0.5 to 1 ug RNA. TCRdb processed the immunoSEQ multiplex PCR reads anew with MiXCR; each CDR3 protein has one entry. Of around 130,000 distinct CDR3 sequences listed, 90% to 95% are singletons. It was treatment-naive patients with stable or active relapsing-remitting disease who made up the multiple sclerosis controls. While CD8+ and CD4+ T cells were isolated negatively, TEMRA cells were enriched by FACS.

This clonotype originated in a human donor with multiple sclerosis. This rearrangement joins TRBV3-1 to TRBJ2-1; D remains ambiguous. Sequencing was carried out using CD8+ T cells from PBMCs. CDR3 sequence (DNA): TGTGCCAGCAGCCCAGACCTAGGTTCCTACAATGAGCAGTTCTTC. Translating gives CASSPDLGSYNEQFF.